This T cell receptor (beta chain) is from a study of PD-L1 blockade in urothelial cancer. For the study at large: Blood was analyzed 3 weeks (second dose) and 6 weeks after treatment start.

This CDR3 region has 16 residues. Germline trimming cut 6 bases from V and 8 bases from J; bases unmatched to any gene: 18. Per the germline V gene, CDR1 is SNHLY and CDR2 is FYNNEI. Broader study findings: Enhanced expansion of tumor-associated blood clones at 3 weeks characterized durable-benefit patients.

Regarding this clone: The antigen is not known.

A spike-in of synthetic TCR analog templates was added to each PCR. Only in-frame clones appear in the TCRdb table, and some are missing; sequencing was by immunoSEQ multiplex PCR. The sample lists around 30,000 clones; roughly 80% were seen once. This chain joins TRBV2 and TRBJ1-2, with 7 bases lining up with TRBD1. The TCR sequence derives from a man in his forties or fifties with urothelial cancer. The material sequenced was PBMCs, taken around atezolizumab (anti-PD-L1) treatment. In nucleotides, the CDR3 is TGTGCCAGCAGAAACCGGGACAGAGACTCGCCTCGGGGCTACACCTTC. It specifies CASRNRDRDSPRGYTF.